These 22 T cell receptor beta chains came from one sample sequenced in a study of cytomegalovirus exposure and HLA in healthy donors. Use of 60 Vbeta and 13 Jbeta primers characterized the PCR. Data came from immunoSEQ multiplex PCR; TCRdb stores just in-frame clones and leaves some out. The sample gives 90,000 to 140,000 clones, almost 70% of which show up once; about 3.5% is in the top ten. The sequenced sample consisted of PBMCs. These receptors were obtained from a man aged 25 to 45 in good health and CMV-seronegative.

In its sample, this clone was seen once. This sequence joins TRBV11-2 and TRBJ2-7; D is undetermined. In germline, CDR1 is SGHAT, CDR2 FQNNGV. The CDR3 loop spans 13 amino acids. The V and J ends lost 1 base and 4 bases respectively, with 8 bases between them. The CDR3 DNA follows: TGTGCCAGCAGCTTAGTTCCCGGGTACGAGCAGTACTTC. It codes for CASSLVPGYEQYF.

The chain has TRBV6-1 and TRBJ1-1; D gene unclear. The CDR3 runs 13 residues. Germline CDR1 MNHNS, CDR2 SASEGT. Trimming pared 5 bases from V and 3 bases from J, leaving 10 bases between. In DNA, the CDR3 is TGTGCCAGCAGTAAAGGATCGGACACTGAAGCTTTCTTT. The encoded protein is CASSKGSDTEAFF.

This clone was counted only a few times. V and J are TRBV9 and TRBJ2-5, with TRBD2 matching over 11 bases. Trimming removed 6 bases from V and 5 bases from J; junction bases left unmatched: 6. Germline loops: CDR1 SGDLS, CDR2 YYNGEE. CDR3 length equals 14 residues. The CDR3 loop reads CASIETSGTETQYF. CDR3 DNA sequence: TGTGCCAGCATCGAGACTAGCGGGACTGAGACCCAGTACTTC.

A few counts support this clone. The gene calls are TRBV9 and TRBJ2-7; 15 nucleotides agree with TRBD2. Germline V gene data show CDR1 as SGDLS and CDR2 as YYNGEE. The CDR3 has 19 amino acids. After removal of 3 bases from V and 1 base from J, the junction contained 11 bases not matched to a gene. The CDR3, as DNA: TGTGCCAGCAGCGCCTGGACTAGCGGGAGGGCGGGAAGGTCCTACGAGCAGTACTTC. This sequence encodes CASSAWTSGRAGRSYEQYF.

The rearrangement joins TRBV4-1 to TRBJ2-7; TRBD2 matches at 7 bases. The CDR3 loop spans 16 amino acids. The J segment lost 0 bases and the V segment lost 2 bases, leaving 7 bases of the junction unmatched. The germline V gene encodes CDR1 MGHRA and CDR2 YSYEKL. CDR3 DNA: TGCGCCAGCAGCCAAAATGTTGCGGGAGTCTCCTACGAGCAGTACTTC. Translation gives CASSQNVAGVSYEQYF.

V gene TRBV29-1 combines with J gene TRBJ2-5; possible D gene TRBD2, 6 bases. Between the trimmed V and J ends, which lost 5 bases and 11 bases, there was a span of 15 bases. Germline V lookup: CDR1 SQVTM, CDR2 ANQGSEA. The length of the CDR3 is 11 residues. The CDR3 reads CSVYWGGEQYF. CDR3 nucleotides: TGCAGCGTTTACTGGGGCGGGGAGCAGTACTTC.

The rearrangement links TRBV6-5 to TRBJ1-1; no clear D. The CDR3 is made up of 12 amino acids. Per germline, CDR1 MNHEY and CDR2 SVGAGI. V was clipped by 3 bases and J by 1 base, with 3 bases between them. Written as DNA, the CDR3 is TGTGCCAGCAGTTATCAGAACACTGAAGCTTTCTTT. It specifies CASSYQNTEAFF.

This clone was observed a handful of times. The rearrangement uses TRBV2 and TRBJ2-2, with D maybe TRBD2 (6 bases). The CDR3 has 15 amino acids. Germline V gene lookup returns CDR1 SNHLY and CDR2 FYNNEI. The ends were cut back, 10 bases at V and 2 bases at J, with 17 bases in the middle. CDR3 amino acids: CATEGGRPNTGELFF. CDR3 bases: TGTGCCACCGAGGGAGGTCGACCAAACACCGGGGAGCTGTTTTTT.

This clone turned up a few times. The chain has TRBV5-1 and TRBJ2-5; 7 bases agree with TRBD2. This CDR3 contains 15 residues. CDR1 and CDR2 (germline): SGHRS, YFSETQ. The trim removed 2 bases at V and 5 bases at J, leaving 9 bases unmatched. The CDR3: CASSFGAGAVETQYF. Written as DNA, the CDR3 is TGCGCCAGCAGCTTTGGGGCGGGAGCTGTGGAGACCCAGTACTTC.

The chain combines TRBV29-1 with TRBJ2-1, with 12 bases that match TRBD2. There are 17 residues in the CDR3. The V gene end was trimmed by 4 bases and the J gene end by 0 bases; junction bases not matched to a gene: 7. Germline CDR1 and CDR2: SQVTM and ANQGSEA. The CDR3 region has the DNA TGCAGCGTTGCAACTAGCGGGAGGATGAGCTCCTACAATGAGCAGTTCTTC. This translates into CSVATSGRMSSYNEQFF.

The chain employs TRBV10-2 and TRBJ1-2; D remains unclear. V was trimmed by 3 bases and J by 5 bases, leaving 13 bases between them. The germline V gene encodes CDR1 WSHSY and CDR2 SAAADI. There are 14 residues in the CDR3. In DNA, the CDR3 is TGCGCCAGCAGTGAATCGGGGAGTAGTTATGGCTACACCTTC. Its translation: CASSESGSSYGYTF.

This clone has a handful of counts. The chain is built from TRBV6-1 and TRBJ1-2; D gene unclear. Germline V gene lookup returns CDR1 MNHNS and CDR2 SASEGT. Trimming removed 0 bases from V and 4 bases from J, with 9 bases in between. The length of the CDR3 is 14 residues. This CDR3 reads CASSEAHPGYGYTF. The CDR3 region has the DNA TGTGCCAGCAGTGAAGCGCATCCGGGCTATGGCTACACCTTC.

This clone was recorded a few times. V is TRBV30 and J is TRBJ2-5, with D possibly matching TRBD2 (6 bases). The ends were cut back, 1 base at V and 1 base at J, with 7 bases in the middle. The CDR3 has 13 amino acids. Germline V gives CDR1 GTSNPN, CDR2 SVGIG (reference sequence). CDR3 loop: CAWSAGLQETQYF. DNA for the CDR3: TGTGCCTGGAGTGCGGGACTCCAAGAGACCCAGTACTTC.

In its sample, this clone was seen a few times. This chain's CDR3 is CASSRERIPYNEQFF. The CDR3 coding sequence is TGCGCCAGCAGCCGAGAGCGGATCCCATACAATGAGCAGTTCTTC. The V call is TRBV4-3, the J call TRBJ2-1; TRBD2 might be the D (5 bases). V lost 4 bases and J 4 bases, leaving 14 bases between the germline ends. Germline V CDR1 and CDR2: LGHNA, YSLEER. There are 15 residues in the CDR3.

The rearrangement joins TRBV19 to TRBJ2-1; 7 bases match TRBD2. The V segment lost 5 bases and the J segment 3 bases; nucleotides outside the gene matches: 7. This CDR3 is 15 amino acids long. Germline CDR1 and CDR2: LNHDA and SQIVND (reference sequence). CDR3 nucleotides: TGTGCCAGTAGTTGGGGGAGGGCTAGCTACAATGAGCAGTTCTTC. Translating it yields CASSWGRASYNEQFF.

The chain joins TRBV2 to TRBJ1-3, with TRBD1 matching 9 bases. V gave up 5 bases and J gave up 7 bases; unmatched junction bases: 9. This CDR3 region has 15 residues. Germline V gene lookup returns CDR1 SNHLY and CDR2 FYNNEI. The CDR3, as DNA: TGTGCCAGCAGTCGGCGGGGACAGGGAGGGAACACCATATATTTT. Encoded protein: CASSRRGQGGNTIYF.

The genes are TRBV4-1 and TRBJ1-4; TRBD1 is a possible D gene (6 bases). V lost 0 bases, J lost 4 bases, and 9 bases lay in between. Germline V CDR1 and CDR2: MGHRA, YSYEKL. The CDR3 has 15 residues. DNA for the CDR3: TGCGCCAGCAGCCAAGATGACAGGTATAATGAAAAACTGTTTTTT. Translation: CASSQDDRYNEKLFF.

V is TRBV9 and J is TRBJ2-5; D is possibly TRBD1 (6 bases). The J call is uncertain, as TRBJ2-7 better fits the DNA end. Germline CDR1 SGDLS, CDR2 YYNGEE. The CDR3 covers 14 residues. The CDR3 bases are TGTGCCAGCAGCATAACGACAGGAGCTTACGAGCAGTACTTC. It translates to CASSITTGAYEQYF.

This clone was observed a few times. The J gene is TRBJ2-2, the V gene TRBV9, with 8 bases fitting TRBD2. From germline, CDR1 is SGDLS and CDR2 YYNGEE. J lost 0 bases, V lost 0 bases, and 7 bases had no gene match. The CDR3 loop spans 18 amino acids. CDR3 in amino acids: CASSVVSFSGANTGELFF. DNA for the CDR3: TGTGCCAGCAGCGTAGTTTCCTTTAGCGGGGCGAACACCGGGGAGCTGTTTTTT.

The CDR3 loop is CASSTPRQGFANEKLFF. Here the CDR3 DNA reads TGTGCCAGCAGCACACCCAGACAGGGATTCGCTAATGAAAAACTGTTTTTT. The chain has TRBV25-1 and TRBJ1-4; 7 nucleotides match TRBD1. Trimming removed 6 bases from V and 3 bases from J; junction bases left unmatched: 13. The CDR3 covers 17 residues. Germline V gives CDR1 MGHDK, CDR2 SYGVNS.

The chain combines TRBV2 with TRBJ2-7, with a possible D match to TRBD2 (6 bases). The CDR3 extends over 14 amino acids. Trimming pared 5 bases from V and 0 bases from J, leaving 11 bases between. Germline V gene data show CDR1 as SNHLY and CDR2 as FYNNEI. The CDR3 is CASSSDYPSYEQYF. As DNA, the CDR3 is TGTGCCAGCAGTTCGGACTACCCCTCCTACGAGCAGTACTTC.

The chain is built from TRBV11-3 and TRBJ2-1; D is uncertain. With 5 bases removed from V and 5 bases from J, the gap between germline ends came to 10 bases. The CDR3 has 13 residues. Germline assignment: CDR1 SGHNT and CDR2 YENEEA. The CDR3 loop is CASSPSTHNEQFF. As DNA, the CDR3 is TGTGCCAGCAGCCCAAGCACCCACAATGAGCAGTTCTTC.